The present T cell receptor (beta chain) was sequenced within a study of cytomegalovirus exposure and HLA in healthy donors. Looking at the study overall: From about 170 million T cells, an earlier analysis saw approximately 110 million unique TCR beta sequences.

This clone appeared a few times. Its cognate antigen is unknown. Trimming cost V 4 bases and J 8 bases, with 15 bases left between them. CDR1 and CDR2 from the germline V gene are SGHRS and YFSETQ. This CDR3 has 13 amino acids. General study results and limits: The authors judged a highly shared variant cluster likely a sequencing artifact. Later analysis associated a missense DCLRE1C variant with TCR beta V- and J-gene trimming.

PCR was performed using 60 Vbeta and 13 Jbeta primers. TCRdb's copy holds only in-frame clones and misses some; the assay was immunoSEQ multiplex PCR. The table records some 120,000 clones, just over 15% of them present only once. V gene TRBV5-1 combines with J gene TRBJ1-2; D ambiguous. The sequence derives from a woman under 30 in good health and CMV-seronegative. The sequenced sample was PBMCs. The CDR3 is CASSLDGLFGYTF. In DNA, the CDR3 is TGCGCCAGCAGCCTGGACGGACTCTTCGGCTACACCTTC.